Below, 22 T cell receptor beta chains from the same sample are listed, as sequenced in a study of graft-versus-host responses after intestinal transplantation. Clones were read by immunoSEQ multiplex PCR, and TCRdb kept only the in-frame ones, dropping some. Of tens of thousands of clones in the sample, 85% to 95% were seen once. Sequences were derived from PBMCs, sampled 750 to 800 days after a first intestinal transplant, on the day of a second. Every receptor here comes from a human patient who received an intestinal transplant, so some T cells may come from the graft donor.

The CDR3 protein is CAISGQGFIEQFF. CDR3 DNA sequence: TGTGCCATCAGTGGACAGGGGTTTATTGAGCAGTTCTTC. This chain uses TRBV10-3 with TRBJ2-1; 8 bases map to TRBD1. The germline V gene encodes CDR1 ENHRY and CDR2 SYGVKD. The CDR3 length is 13 residues. Trimming removed 4 bases from V and 9 bases from J; junction bases left unmatched: 5.

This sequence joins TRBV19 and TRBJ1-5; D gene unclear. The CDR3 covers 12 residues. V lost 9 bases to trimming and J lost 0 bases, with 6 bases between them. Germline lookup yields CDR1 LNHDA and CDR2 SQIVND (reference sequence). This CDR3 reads CASAYSNQPQHF. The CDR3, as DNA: TGTGCCAGCGCATATAGCAATCAGCCCCAGCATTTT.

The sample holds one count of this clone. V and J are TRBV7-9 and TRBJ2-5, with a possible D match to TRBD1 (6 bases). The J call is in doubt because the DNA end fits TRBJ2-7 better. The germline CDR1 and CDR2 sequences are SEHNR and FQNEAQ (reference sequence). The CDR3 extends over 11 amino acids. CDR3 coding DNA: TGTGCCAGCGTCAGGGGCTACGAGCAGTACTTC. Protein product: CASVRGYEQYF.

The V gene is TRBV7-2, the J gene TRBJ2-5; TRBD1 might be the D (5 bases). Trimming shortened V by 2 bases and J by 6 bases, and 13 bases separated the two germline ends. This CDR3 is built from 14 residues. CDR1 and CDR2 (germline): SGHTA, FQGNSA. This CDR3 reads CASSLNAGPKTQYF. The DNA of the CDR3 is TGTGCCAGCAGCTTAAACGCAGGGCCAAAGACCCAGTACTTC. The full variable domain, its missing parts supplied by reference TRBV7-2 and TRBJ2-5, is GAGVSQSPSNKVTEKGKDVELRCDPISGHTALYWYRQSLGQGLEFLIYFQGNSAPDKSGLPSDRFSAERTGGSVSTLTIQRTQQEDSAVYLCASSLNAGPKTQYFGPGTRLLVL.

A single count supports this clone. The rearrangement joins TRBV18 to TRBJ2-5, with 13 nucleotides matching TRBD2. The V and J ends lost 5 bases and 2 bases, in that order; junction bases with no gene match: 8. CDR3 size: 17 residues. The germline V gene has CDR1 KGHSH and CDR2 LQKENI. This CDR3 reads CASSTSPLAGGQETQYF. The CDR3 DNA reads TGTGCCAGCTCAACTTCCCCACTAGCGGGAGGGCAAGAGACCCAGTACTTC.

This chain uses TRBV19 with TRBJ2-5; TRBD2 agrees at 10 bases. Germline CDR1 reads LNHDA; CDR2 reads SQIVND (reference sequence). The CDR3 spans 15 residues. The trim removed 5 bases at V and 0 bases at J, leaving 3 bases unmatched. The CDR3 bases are TGTGCCAGTAGTCCAGGACTAGCGGACCAAGAGACCCAGTACTTC. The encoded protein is CASSPGLADQETQYF.

The chain's CDR3 is CASRLGQGSNQPQHF. CDR3 DNA: TGTGCCAGCAGATTGGGACAGGGAAGCAATCAGCCCCAGCATTTT. V usage is TRBV27 and J usage is TRBJ1-5, with 9 bases fitting TRBD1. This CDR3 comprises 15 residues. Germline lookup yields CDR1 MNHEY and CDR2 SMNVEV (reference sequence). The trim removed 6 bases at V and 1 base at J, leaving 4 bases unmatched.

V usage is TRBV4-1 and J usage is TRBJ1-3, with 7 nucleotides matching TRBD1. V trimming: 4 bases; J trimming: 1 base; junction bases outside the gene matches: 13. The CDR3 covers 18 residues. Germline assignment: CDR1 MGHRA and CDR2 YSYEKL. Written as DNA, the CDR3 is TGCGCCAGCAGCCTGGGGGGACAGAGATCGATTTCTGGAAACACCATATATTTT. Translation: CASSLGGQRSISGNTIYF.

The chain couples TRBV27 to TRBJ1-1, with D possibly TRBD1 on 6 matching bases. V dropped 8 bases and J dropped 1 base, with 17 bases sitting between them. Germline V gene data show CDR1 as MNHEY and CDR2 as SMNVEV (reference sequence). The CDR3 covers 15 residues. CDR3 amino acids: CASGSWDTTNTEAFF. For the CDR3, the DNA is TGTGCCAGCGGATCCTGGGACACGACGAACACTGAAGCTTTCTTT.

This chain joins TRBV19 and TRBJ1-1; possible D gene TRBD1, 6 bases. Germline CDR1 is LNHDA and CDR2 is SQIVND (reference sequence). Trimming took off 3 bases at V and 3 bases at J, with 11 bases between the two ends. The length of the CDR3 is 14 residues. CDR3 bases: TGTGCCAGTAGTATTTACAGGGTTGACACTGAAGCTTTCTTT. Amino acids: CASSIYRVDTEAFF.

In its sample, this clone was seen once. DNA for the CDR3: TGTGCCAGCAGCGTCGGGGGGACCTACGAGCAGTACTTC. Encoded protein: CASSVGGTYEQYF. The chain is built from TRBV9 and TRBJ2-7; 7 bases line up with TRBD2. The V segment lost 2 bases and the J segment 2 bases; nucleotides outside the gene matches: 1. The CDR3 sequence is 13 residues long. CDR1 and CDR2 from the germline V gene are SGDLS and YYNGEE. Together with reference TRBV9 and TRBJ2-7, the CDR3 gives the full variable domain: DSGVTQTPKHLITATGQRVTLRCSPRSGDLSVYWYQQSLDQGLQFLIQYYNGEERAKGNILERFSAQQFPDLHSELNLSSLELGDSALYFCASSVGGTYEQYFGPGTRLTVT.

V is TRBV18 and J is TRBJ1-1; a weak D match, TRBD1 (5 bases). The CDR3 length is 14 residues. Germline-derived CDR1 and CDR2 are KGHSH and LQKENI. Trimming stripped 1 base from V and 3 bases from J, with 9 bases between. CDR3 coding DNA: TGTGCCAGCTCACCACAAGAAGGGGACACTGAAGCTTTCTTT. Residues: CASSPQEGDTEAFF.

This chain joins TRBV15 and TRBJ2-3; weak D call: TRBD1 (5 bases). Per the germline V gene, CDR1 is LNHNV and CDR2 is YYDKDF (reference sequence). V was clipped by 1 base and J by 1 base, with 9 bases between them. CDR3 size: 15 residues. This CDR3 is CATSRGGLRTDTQYF. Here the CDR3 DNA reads TGTGCCACCAGCAGAGGGGGCCTACGCACAGATACGCAGTATTTT.

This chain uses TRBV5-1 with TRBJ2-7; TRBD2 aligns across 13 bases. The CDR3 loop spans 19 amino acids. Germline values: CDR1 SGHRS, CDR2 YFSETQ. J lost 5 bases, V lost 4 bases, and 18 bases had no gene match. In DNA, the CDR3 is TGCGCCAGCAGCGCAGACGTCGGACTAGCGGGAGTGGTGAGTGACGAGCAGTACTTC. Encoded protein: CASSADVGLAGVVSDEQYF. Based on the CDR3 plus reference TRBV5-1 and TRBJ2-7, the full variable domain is KAGVTQTPRYLIKTRGQQVTLSCSPISGHRSVSWYQQTPGQGLQFLFEYFSETQRNKGNFPGRFSGRQFSNSRSEMNVSTLELGDSALYLCASSADVGLAGVVSDEQYFGPGTRLTVT.

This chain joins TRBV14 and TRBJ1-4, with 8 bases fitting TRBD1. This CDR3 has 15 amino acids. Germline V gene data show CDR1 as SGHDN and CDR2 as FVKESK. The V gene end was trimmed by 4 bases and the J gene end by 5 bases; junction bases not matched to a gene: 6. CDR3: CASSLRQGKNEKLFF. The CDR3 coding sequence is TGTGCCAGCAGCCTGAGACAGGGGAAGAATGAAAAACTGTTTTTT.

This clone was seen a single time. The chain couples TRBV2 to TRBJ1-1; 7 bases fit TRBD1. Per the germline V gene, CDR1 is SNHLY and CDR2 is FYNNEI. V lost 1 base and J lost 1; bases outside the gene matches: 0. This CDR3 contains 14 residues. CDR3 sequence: CASSEGTGNTEAFF. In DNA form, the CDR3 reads TGTGCCAGCAGTGAAGGGACAGGGAACACTGAAGCTTTCTTT.

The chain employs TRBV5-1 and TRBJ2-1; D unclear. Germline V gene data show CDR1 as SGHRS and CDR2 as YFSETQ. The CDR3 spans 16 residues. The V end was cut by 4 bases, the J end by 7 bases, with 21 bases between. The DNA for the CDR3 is TGCGCCAGCAGCCTGATCCGTGAGGTGGGATTGAATGAGCAGTTCTTC. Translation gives CASSLIREVGLNEQFF.

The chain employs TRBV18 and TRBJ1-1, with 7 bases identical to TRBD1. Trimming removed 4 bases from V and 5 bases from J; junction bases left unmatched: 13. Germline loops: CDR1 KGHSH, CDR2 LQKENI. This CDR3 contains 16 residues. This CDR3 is CASSLADRVDGTEAFF. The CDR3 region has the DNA TGTGCCAGCTCACTCGCTGACAGGGTCGATGGGACTGAAGCTTTCTTT.

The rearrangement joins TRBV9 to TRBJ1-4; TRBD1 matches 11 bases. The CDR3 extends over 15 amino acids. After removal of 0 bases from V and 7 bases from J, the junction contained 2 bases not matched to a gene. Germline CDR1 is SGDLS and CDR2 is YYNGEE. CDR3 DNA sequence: TGTGCCAGCAGCGTAGGGACAGGGGGCACTGAAAAACTGTTTTTT. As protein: CASSVGTGGTEKLFF.

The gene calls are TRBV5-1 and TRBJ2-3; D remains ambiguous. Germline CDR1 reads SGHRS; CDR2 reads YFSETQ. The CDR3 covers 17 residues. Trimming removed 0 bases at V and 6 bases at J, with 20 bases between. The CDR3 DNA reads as TGCGCCAGCAGCTTGGGCGTGGGAACTACCTCGGTGGATACGCAGTATTTT. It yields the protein CASSLGVGTTSVDTQYF.

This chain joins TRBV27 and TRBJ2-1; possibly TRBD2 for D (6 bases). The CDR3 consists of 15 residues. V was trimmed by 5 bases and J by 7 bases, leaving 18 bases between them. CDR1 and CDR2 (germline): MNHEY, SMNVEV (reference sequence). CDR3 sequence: CASSPKVLAVNEQFF. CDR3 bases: TGTGCCAGCAGTCCTAAAGTTTTAGCGGTTAATGAGCAGTTCTTC.

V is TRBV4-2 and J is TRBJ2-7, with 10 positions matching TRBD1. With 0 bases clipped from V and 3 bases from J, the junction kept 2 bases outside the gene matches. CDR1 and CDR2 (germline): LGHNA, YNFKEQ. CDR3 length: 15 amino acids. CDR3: CASSQDRTGGYEQYF. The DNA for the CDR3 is TGTGCCAGCAGCCAAGACCGGACAGGGGGCTACGAGCAGTACTTC.